The T cell receptor (beta chain) described here comes from a study of control samples from healthy donors and cancer patients. TCRdb keeps only in-frame clones here, not all; method: immunoSEQ multiplex PCR. Of some 130,000 clones in the sample, more than 85% were seen once. V dropped 4 bases and J dropped 3; count of bases not matched to a gene: 5. The CDR3 is made up of 14 amino acids. The germline V gene has CDR1 SGHDN and CDR2 FVKESK. V is TRBV14 and J is TRBJ2-7; 8 bases fit TRBD1. The receptor comes from a man aged 50-60 years with head and neck cancer. Specimen: PBMCs. The CDR3 sequence: CASSRTGWLYEQYF. The CDR3 region has the DNA TGTGCCAGCAGCCGGACAGGGTGGCTCTACGAGCAGTACTTC.